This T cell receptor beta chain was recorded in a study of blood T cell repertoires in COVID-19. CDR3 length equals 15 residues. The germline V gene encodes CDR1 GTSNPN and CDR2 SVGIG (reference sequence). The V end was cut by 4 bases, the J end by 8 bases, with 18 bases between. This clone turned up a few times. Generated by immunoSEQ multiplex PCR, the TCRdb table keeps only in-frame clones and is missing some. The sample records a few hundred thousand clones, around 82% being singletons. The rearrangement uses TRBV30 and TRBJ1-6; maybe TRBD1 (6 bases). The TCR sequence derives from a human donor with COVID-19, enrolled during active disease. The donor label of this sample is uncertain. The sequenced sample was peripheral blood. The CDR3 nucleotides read TGTGCCTGGACTGTTCAGGGGCCGAGGGATTCACCCCTCCACTTT. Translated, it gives CAWTVQGPRDSPLHF. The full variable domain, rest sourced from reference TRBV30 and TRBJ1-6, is SQTIHQWPATLVQPVGSPLSLECTVEGTSNPNLYWYRQAAGRGLQLLFYSVGIGQISSEVPQNLSASRPQDRQFILSSKKLLLSDSGFYLCAWTVQGPRDSPLHFGNGTRLTVT.